This T cell receptor (beta chain) was profiled in a study of blood T cell repertoires in COVID-19. Study-level background: The United States, Italy and Spain were the sources of the acute and convalescent COVID-19 samples. Sources were T cells, B-cell-depleted T cells, or PBMCs; the material itself was cDNA or gDNA.

V lost 4 bases and J 0 bases, leaving 11 bases between the germline ends. Germline-derived CDR1 and CDR2 are SGHKS and YYEKEE (reference sequence). CDR3 length: 15 residues. In the authors' methods: Nucleated cell counts were estimated from reference gene primer amplification. The data were produced by immunoSEQ multiplex PCR, yet TCRdb's version contains in-frame clones alone and is incomplete. V and J calls and clone size come straight from that table; D and trimming were deduced from the DNA. Of 150,000 to 200,000 clones listed, about nine tenths are singletons. Sequencing was performed on peripheral blood. This sequence originates from a man aged 60 to 69 with active or convalescent COVID-19. The V call is TRBV5-5, the J call TRBJ1-5; D might be TRBD1 (6 bases). CDR3 in amino acids: CASSQDSYSNQPQHF. The CDR3 DNA reads TGTGCCAGCAGCCAGGACAGCTATAGCAATCAGCCCCAGCATTTT. Looking up the rest from reference TRBV5-5 and TRBJ1-5 gives the full variable domain: DAGVTQSPTHLIKTRGQQVTLRCSPISGHKSVSWYQQVLGQGPQFIFQYYEKEERGRGNFPDRFSARQFPNYSSELNVNALLLGDSALYLCASSQDSYSNQPQHFGDGTRLSIL.